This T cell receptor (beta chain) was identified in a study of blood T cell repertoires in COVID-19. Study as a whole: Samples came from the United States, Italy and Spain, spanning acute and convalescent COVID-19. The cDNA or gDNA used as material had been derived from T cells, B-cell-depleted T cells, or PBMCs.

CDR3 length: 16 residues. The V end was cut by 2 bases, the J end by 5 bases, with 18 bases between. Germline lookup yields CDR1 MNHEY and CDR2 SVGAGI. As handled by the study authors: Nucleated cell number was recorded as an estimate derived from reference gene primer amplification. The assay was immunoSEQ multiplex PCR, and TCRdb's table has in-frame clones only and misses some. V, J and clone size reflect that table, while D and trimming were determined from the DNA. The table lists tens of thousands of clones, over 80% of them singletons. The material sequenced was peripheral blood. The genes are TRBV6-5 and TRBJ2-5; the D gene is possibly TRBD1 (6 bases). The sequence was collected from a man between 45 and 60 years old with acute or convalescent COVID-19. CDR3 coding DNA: TGTGCCAGCAGTTACAATCCAACGACAGGCGAGGAGACCCAGTACTTC. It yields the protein CASSYNPTTGEETQYF.